This T cell receptor beta chain came from a study of T cells after yellow fever vaccination. The V and J ends lost 5 bases and 1 base, in that order; junction bases with no gene match: 4. This CDR3 has 16 residues. Germline lookup yields CDR1 SGHVS and CDR2 FQNEAQ. With respect to this clonotype: The antigen is not known.

Findings of the study overall: Repertoires obtained by FACS sorting could include abundant clonotypes that entered as contaminants from the bulk population. Reappearance after the booster was observed for most primary-vaccination clones (around 96% CD4, about 90% CD8).

In making TCR cDNA, 5'RACE template switching added a universal primer site and UMIs to it. TCRdb reanalysed the 5' RACE reads using MiXCR and keeps one entry per CDR3 protein. Among about 400,000 distinct CDR3 sequences listed, approximately 6% were seen once. The clonotype comes from a man aged 30 to 39 who received the YFV17D yellow fever vaccine. The starting material was PBMCs, obtained 5 days after the yellow fever booster vaccination. The chain is built from TRBV7-8 and TRBJ2-2; TRBD2 aligns across 10 bases. CDR3 bases: TGTGCCAGCAGCCGTTCTAGCGGGAGGAACACCGGGGAGCTGTTTTTT. Protein sequence: CASSRSSGRNTGELFF. The full variable domain, in which reference TRBV7-8 and TRBJ2-2 provide the parts outside the CDR3, is GAGVSQSPRYKVAKRGQDVALRCDPISGHVSLFWYQQALGQGPEFLTYFQNEAQLDKSGLPSDRFFAERPEGSVSTLKIQRTQQEDSAVYLCASSRSSGRNTGELFFGEGSRLTVL.